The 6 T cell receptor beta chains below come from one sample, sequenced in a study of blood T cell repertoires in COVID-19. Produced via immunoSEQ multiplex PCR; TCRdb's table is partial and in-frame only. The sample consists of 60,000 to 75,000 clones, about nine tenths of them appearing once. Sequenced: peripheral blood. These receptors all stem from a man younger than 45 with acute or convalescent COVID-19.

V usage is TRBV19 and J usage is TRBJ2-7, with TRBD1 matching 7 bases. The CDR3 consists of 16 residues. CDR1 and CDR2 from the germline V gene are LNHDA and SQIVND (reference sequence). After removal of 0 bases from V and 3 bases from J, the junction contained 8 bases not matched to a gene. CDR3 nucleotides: TGTGCCAGTAGTATAGATTGGACAGGTGTTAACTACGAGCAGTACTTC. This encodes CASSIDWTGVNYEQYF.

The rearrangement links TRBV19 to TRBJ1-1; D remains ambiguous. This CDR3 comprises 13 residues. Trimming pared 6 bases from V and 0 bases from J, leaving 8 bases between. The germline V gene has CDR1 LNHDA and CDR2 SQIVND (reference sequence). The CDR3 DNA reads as TGTGCCAGTAGCCTACAGCTGAACACTGAAGCTTTCTTT. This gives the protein CASSLQLNTEAFF.

CDR3: CASSEGGQVSSYEQYV. The CDR3 nucleotides are TGTGCCAGCAGTGAAGGTGGACAGGTGAGCTCCTACGAGCAGTACGTC. The chain has TRBV2 and TRBJ2-7; 7 bases align to TRBD1. Looked up from germline, CDR1 is SNHLY and CDR2 is FYNNEI. CDR3 size: 16 residues. V lost 1 base, J lost 0 bases, and 6 bases stayed unmatched.

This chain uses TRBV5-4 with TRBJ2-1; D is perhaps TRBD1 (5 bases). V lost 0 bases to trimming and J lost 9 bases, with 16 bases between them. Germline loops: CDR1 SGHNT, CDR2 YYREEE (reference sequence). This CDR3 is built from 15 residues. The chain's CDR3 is CASSLGRGPLGEQFF. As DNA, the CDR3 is TGTGCCAGCAGCTTGGGAAGGGGCCCGCTGGGTGAGCAGTTCTTC.

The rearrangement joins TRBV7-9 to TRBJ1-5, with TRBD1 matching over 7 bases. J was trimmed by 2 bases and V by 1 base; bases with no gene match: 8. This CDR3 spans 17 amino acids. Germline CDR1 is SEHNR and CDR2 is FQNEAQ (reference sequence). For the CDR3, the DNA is TGTGCCAGCAGCTTAGATGTTAGTGGGACAGGCAATCAGCCCCAGCATTTT. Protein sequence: CASSLDVSGTGNQPQHF.

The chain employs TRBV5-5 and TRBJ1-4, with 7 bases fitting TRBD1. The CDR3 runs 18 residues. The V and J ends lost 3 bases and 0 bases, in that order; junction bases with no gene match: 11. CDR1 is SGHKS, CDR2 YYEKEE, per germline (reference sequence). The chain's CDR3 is CASSSAGGTYATNEKLFF. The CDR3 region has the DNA TGTGCCAGCAGCTCTGCAGGGGGGACCTATGCAACTAATGAAAAACTGTTTTTT.